The T cell receptor beta chain under discussion was sequenced for a study of blood T cells in healthy people across ages. With 0 bases removed from V and 7 bases from J, the gap between germline ends came to 12 bases. The CDR3 length is 13 residues. Germline CDR1 and CDR2: DFQATT and SNEGSKA (reference sequence). A sample-barcoded 5' primer and a J-beta primer mix were used in a second PCR of about 7 to 12 cycles. Each CDR3 protein is one row after TCRdb ran MiXCR on the 5' RACE reads. The table includes some 780,000 distinct CDR3 sequences, approximately 53% detected once. The sample taken for sequencing was blood. The receptor comes from a man between 35 and 55 years old in good health. The chain joins TRBV20-1 to TRBJ1-2, with D possibly matching TRBD1 (5 bases). CDR3 bases: TGCAGTGCTAGAGACAGGGTTAAACTTGGCTACACCTTC. This translates into CSARDRVKLGYTF.